This TCR beta chain was sequenced in a study of monozygotic twins with inflammatory bowel disease. Each UMI harboured a 6-nucleotide sample barcode and was appended via template switching. TCRdb reprocessed the 5' RACE reads, keeping one entry per CDR3 protein, no DNA. In total, the table holds fewer than 200,000 distinct CDR3 sequences. Phlebotomy per donor yielded a single 2.5 ml blood sample. With respect to this clonotype: Antigen specificity is unknown.

The CDR3 consists of 15 residues. Study-wide results and limits: Data gave no support to a single strong signal or clonotype associated with IBD.

Material: blood. The TCR originated in a human donor with ulcerative colitis or Crohn's disease, or a healthy co-twin of an affected twin (not recorded which). The chain is built from TRBV12-3 or TRBV12-4 and TRBJ2-7; TCRdb gives TRBD2 as the D gene, but with no DNA this cannot be confirmed. The CDR3 loop reads CASSFTGLAGGGQYF.